A selection of T cell receptor beta chains follows, all from one sample in a study of OX40 agonist ivuxolimab in advanced cancers. Generated by immunoSEQ multiplex PCR, the TCRdb table keeps only in-frame clones and is missing some. The sample carries 45,000 to 65,000 clones, approximately 80% recorded once. Here the sequenced sample was CD4+ or CD8+ T cells sorted from blood, taken in a trial of the OX40 agonist ivuxolimab. Receptors originate from an adult with an advanced solid tumor such as melanoma, head and neck, liver or kidney cancer. The CDR3 runs from the conserved cysteine through the conserved F or W. Fields, in order: CDR3 DNA, CDR3 protein, J gene, clone size, D gene, V gene. D genes are given only for firm matches. A row's size may be missing; if present it is once, few, many or a size class.

TGTGCCAGCAGCACAGACAAGCTCAATGAGCAGTTCTTC,CASSTDKLNEQFF,TRBJ2-1,-,-,TRBV11-2
TGTGCCAGCAGCTGGGGCGGTAATGGAATTTACTATGGCTACACCTTC,CASSWGGNGIYYGYTF,TRBJ1-2,-,-,TRBV5-8
TGCGCCAGCAGCACCTCCCCAGGTTCCCAAAACATTCAGTACTTC,CASSTSPGSQNIQYF,TRBJ2-4,-,-,TRBV5-1
TGTGCCAGCTCACCGGGACAGGGTGGCCTCTACGAGCAGTACTTC,CASSPGQGGLYEQYF,TRBJ2-7,-,TRBD1,TRBV18
TGTGCCATCAGTGAGATGGGTACAGGTTCGAACACTGAAGCTTTCTTT,CAISEMGTGSNTEAFF,TRBJ1-1,-,-,TRBV10-3
TGCGCCAGCAGGCCCACACCAGGGGAAGGTGCCGGGGAGCTGTTTTTT,CASRPTPGEGAGELFF,TRBJ2-2,-,-,TRBV4-1
TGTGCCAGCCTGTCCACAGATACGCAGTATTTT,CASLSTDTQYF,TRBJ2-3,-,-,TRBV2
TGTGCCAGCACTGAGGGGCCAGAGACCCAGTACTTC,CASTEGPETQYF,TRBJ2-5,-,-,TRBV6-1
TGTGCCAGCAGTTTATCTGGGGGGGCGGGCAATCAGCCCCAGCATTTT,CASSLSGGAGNQPQHF,TRBJ1-5,-,-,TRBV27
TGTGCCAGCAGCGTAGCTCTAGCGGGGGACCAAGAGACCCAGTACTTC,CASSVALAGDQETQYF,TRBJ2-5,-,TRBD2,TRBV9
TGTGCCAGTACCGGGGCGGGAGTAACTAATGAAAAACTGTTTTTT,CASTGAGVTNEKLFF,TRBJ1-4,-,-,TRBV19
TGTGCCAGCAGCTCGACAGGGCAAAATGAAAAACTGTTTTTT,CASSSTGQNEKLFF,TRBJ1-4,-,TRBD1,TRBV7-2
TGTGCCAGCAGCCAACAGGGTTATGAAAAACTGTTTTTT,CASSQQGYEKLFF,TRBJ1-4,-,-,TRBV7-9
TGTGCCAGCAGCCGCCATCAGGGGGCCTACGAGCAGTACTTC,CASSRHQGAYEQYF,TRBJ2-7,once,TRBD1,TRBV7-7
TGTGCCAGCAGCGCGCGCAGGGGCCGGGGAGGTAGAACAGATACGCAGTATTTT,CASSARRGRGGRTDTQYF,TRBJ2-3,-,-,TRBV9
TGTGCCAGCAGTTACTCCACAGGGCTTTCAGAGACCCAGTACTTC,CASSYSTGLSETQYF,TRBJ2-5,-,-,TRBV6-5
TGCGCCAGCAGCCAAGGGTCCTCCGGACGGTTCTATGGCTACACCTTC,CASSQGSSGRFYGYTF,TRBJ1-2,-,-,TRBV4-1
TGTGCCAGCAGCCAGGGACAGGGTAATGAAAAACTGTTTTTT,CASSQGQGNEKLFF,TRBJ1-4,few,TRBD1,TRBV11-3
TGTGCCAGCAGCATCCCGGGAGCTCAGTACTTC,CASSIPGAQYF,TRBJ2-5,few,-,TRBV5-8
TGTGCCAGCAGCCCGACAGGTATCTACGAGCAGTACTTC,CASSPTGIYEQYF,TRBJ2-7,-,-,TRBV6-5
TGCGCCAGCACCAACAGGACGGCCCACGAGCAGTACTTC,CASTNRTAHEQYF,TRBJ2-7,-,-,TRBV5-1
TGTGCCAGTAGTTTGGACAGGGGTTATTCACCCCTCCACTTT,CASSLDRGYSPLHF,TRBJ1-6,-,TRBD1,TRBV19
TGTGCCAGCAGCGGATCGGGACAGGGTTCGAACGAGCAGTACTTC,CASSGSGQGSNEQYF,TRBJ2-7,-,TRBD1,TRBV9
TGTGCCAGCAGCGTAAGGCTAGCGTCAGACAATGAGCAGTTCTTC,CASSVRLASDNEQFF,TRBJ2-1,-,-,TRBV9
TGTGCCAGTAGTTTGGGACAGGGGAGCTACGAGCAGTACTTC,CASSLGQGSYEQYF,TRBJ2-7,-,TRBD1,TRBV19
TGCGCCAGCAGCTTGGAGGGCAGGGAGAACACTGAAGCTTTCTTT,CASSLEGRENTEAFF,TRBJ1-1,-,-,TRBV5-1
TGTGCCAGCAGCTCCAGCGGGGGGGCATCAGATACGCAGTATTTT,CASSSSGGASDTQYF,TRBJ2-3,-,TRBD2,TRBV5-4
TGTGCCAGCAGCCAAACGGGGGGCCAAGAGACCCAGTACTTC,CASSQTGGQETQYF,TRBJ2-5,-,TRBD2,TRBV7-7
TGTGCCATCAGTGAGGCAGGGGAATCGGGACGAGAGACCCAGTACTTC,CAISEAGESGRETQYF,TRBJ2-5,-,-,TRBV10-3
TGTGCCACCTGGGGACAGGGCAATCAGCCCCAGCATTTT,CATWGQGNQPQHF,TRBJ1-5,-,TRBD1,TRBV19
TGTGCCAGTAGGTATACAGAGAATACCTACGAGCAGTACTTC,CASRYTENTYEQYF,TRBJ2-7,-,-,TRBV19
TGTGCCAGCAGCTTAGGCGGGGGGAGTATTCAGCCCCAGCATTTT,CASSLGGGSIQPQHF,TRBJ1-5,-,-,TRBV7-9
TGTGCCAGCAGTGGAACAGGGGTCGGGATTCAGCCCCAGCATTTT,CASSGTGVGIQPQHF,TRBJ1-5,-,TRBD1,TRBV6-1
TGTGCCAGCAGCTTGAGCGGGAACTCCTACGAGCAGTACTTC,CASSLSGNSYEQYF,TRBJ2-7,-,TRBD2,TRBV11-2
TGTGCCAGCAGCTCCTCGGCTCTTTCAAATTCACCCCTCCACTTT,CASSSSALSNSPLHF,TRBJ1-6,-,-,TRBV7-9